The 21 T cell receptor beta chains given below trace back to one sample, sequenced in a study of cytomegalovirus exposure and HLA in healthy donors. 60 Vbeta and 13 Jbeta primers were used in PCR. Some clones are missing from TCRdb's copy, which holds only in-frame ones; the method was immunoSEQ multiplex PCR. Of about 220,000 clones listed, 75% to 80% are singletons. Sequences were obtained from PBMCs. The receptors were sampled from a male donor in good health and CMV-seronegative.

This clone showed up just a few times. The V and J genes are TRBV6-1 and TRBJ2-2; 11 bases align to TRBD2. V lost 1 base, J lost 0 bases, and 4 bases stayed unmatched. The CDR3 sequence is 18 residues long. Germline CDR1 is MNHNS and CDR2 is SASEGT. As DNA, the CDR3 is TGTGCCAGCAGTGAAGGCCTAGCGGGGGGCGCGAACACCGGGGAGCTGTTTTTT. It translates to CASSEGLAGGANTGELFF.

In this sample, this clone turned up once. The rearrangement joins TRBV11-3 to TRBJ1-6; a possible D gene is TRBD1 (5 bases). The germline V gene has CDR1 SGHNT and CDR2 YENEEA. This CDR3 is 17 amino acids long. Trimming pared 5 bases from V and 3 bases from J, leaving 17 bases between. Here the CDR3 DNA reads TGTGCCAGCAGCCTCAGGGCCCGTGGAGACTATAATTCACCCCTCCACTTT. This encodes CASSLRARGDYNSPLHF.

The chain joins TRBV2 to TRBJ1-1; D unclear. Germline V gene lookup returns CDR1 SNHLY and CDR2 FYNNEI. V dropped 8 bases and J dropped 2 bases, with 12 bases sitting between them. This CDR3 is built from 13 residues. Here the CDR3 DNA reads TGTGCCAGCCTTTATGAGAGAAACACTGAAGCTTTCTTT. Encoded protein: CASLYERNTEAFF.

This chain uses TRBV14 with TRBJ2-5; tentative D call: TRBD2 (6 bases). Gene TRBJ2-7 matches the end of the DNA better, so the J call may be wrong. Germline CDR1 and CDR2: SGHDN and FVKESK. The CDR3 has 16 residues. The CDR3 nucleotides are TGTGCCAGCAGCCGAGACGAGACTAGTCCCTCCTACGAGCAGTACTTC. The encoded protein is CASSRDETSPSYEQYF.

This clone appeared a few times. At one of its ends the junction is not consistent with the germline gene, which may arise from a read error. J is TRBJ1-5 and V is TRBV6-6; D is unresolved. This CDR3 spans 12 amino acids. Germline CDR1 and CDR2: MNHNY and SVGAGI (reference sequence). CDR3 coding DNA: TGTGCCAGCAGTCCGTCGACCTTCGGGTTGGATTTT. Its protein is CASSPSTFGLDF.

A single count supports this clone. Here the CDR3 DNA reads TGCGCCAGCAGCCCCCAGGGTCCCAGCGGCTACACCTTC. Translation gives CASSPQGPSGYTF. This chain uses TRBV4-1 with TRBJ1-2; D possibly corresponds to TRBD1 (5 bases). Trimming shortened V by 4 bases and J by 8 bases, and 14 bases separated the two germline ends. From germline, CDR1 is MGHRA and CDR2 YSYEKL. There are 13 residues in the CDR3.

The chain's CDR3 is CASSPGFREKLFF. As DNA, the CDR3 is TGTGCCAGCAGTCCTGGGTTCAGGGAAAAACTGTTTTTT. The chain couples TRBV28 to TRBJ1-4; D remains unclear. The V and J ends lost 5 bases and 8 bases respectively, with 12 bases between them. The germline V gene has CDR1 MDHEN and CDR2 SYDVKM. The CDR3 runs 13 residues.

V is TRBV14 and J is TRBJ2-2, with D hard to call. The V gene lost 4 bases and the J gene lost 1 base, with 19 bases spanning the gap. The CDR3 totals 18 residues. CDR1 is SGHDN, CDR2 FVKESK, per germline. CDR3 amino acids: CASSPKSFGALNTGELFF. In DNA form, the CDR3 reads TGTGCCAGCAGCCCAAAGTCGTTTGGAGCCTTGAACACCGGGGAGCTGTTTTTT.

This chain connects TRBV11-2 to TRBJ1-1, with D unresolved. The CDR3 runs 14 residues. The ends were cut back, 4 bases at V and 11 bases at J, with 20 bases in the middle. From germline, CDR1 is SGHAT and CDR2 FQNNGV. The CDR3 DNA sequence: TGTGCCAGCAGCTCTTACAGTGGTTCCATTGTCGCTTTCTTT. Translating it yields CASSSYSGSIVAFF.

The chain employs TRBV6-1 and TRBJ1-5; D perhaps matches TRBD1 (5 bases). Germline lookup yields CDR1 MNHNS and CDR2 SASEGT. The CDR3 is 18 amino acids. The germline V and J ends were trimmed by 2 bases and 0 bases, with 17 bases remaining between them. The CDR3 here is CASSERGSRWNSNQPQHF. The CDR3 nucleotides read TGTGCCAGCAGTGAAAGGGGCTCCAGATGGAATAGCAATCAGCCCCAGCATTTT.

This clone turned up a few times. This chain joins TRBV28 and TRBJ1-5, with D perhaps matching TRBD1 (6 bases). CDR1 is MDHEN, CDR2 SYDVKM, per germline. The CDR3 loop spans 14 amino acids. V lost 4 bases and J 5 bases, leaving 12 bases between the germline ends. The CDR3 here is CASSYRDKDQPQHF. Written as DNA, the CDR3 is TGTGCCAGCAGTTACAGGGATAAGGATCAGCCCCAGCATTTT. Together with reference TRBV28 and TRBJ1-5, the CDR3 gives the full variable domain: DVKVTQSSRYLVKRTGEKVFLECVQDMDHENMFWYRQDPGLGLRLIYFSYDVKMKEKGDIPEGYSVSREKKERFSLILESASTNQTSMYLCASSYRDKDQPQHFGDGTRLSIL.

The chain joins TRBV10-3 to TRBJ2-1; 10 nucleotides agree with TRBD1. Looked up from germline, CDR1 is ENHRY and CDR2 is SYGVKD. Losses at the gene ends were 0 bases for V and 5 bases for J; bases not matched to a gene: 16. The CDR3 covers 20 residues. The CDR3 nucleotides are TGTGCCATCAGTGAGTCGAATCCCCGCCTAATCGGGACAGGGGACAATGAGCAGTTCTTC. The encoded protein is CAISESNPRLIGTGDNEQFF.

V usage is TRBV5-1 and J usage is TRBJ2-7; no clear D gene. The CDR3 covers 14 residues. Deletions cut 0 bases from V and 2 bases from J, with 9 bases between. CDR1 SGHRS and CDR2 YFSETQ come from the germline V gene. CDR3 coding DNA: TGCGCCAGCAGCTTGGCCGGGTACCCCTACGAGCAGTACTTC. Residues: CASSLAGYPYEQYF.

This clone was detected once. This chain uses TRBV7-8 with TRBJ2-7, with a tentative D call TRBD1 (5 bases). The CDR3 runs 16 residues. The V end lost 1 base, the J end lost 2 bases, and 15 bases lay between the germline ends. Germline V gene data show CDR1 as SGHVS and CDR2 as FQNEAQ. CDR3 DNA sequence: TGTGCCAGCAGCTTAGGGGTAGGGGCGTCGGCCTACGAGCAGTACTTC. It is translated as CASSLGVGASAYEQYF.

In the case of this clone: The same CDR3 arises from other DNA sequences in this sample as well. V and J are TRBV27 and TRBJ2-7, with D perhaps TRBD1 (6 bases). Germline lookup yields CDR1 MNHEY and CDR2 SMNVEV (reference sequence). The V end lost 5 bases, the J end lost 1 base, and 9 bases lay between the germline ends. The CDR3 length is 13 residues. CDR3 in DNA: TGTGCCAGCAGTCCCAGGGGTTCCTACGAGCAGTACTTC. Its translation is CASSPRGSYEQYF.

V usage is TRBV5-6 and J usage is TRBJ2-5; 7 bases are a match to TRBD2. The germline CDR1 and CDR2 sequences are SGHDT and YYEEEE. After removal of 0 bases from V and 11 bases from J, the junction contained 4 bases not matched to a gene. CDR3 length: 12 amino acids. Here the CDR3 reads CASSLVGGRQYF. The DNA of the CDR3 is TGTGCCAGCAGCTTGGTGGGAGGGCGGCAGTACTTC.

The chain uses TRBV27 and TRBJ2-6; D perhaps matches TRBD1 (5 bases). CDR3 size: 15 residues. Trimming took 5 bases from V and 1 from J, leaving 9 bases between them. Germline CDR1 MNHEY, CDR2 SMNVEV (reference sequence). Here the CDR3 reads CASSLRQSGANVLTF. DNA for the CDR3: TGTGCCAGCAGTCTTCGACAGTCTGGGGCCAACGTCCTGACTTTC.

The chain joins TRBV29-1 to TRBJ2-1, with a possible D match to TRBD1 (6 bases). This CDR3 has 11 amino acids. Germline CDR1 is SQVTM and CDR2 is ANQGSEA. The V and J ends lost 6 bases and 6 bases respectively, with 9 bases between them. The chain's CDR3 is CSVDSGNEQFF. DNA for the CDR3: TGCAGCGTGGACAGCGGCAATGAGCAGTTCTTC.

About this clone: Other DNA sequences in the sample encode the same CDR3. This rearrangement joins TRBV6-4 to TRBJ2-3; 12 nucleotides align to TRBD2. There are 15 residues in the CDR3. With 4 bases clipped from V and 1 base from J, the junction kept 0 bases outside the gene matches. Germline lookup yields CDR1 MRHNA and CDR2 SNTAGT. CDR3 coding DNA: TGTGCCAGCAGTGGACTAGCGGGGGGCACAGATACGCAGTATTTT. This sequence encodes CASSGLAGGTDTQYF.

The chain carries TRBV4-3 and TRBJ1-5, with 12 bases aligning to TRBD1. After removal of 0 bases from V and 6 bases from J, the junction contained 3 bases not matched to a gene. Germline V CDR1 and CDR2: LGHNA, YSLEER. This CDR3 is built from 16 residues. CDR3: CASSQDGTGGGQPQHF. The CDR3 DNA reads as TGCGCCAGCAGCCAAGATGGGACAGGGGGCGGTCAGCCCCAGCATTTT.

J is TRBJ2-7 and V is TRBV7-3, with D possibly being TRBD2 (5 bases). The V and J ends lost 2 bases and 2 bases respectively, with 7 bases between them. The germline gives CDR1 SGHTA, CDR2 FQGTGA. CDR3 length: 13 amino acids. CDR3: CASSLAGTYEQYF. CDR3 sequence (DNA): TGTGCCAGCAGCTTAGCCGGGACCTACGAGCAGTACTTC.